This TCR beta chain derives from a study of T cell responses to AZD1222 COVID-19 vaccine. Overall study findings and caveats: Among spike-specific TCRs, nearly half reportedly target unmutated variant regions.

Germline values: CDR1 SGHNT, CDR2 YYREEE (reference sequence). The CDR3 contains 16 residues. Trimming removed 0 bases from V and 0 bases from J, with 10 bases in between. Note on this clone: What it binds is not known.

Assay used: immunoSEQ multiplex PCR; TCRdb lists only in-frame clones, some missing. The table lists 110,000 to 150,000 clones, nearly 95% of them singletons, with less than 6.5% in the top ten. The gene calls are TRBV5-4 and TRBJ1-5; D call uncertain. Sequencing used peripheral blood, obtained on day 0 of AZD1222 vaccination. The TCR was taken from an adult in good health. Written as DNA, the CDR3 is TGTGCCAGCAGCTTGGGGCCCAACTATAGCAATCAGCCCCAGCATTTT. It yields the protein CASSLGPNYSNQPQHF.